Listed below are T cell receptor beta chains from one sample, sequenced in a study of cytomegalovirus exposure and HLA in healthy donors. Some clones are missing from TCRdb's copy, which holds only in-frame ones; the method was immunoSEQ multiplex PCR. In all, the sample yields 60,000 to 70,000 clones. The sample comprised PBMCs. Receptors originate from a man younger than 40 in good health and CMV-seropositive. Both conserved end residues are part of each CDR3. A D gene is named only where the DNA matches it firmly.

v_gene: TRBV29-1
len: 14
j_gene: TRBJ1-5
d_gene: .
CDR3aa: CSVSVGGVNQPQHF
CDR3nt: TGCAGCGTCTCCGTGGGGGGAGTCAATCAGCCCCAGCATTTT

v_gene: TRBV30
len: 13
j_gene: TRBJ1-1
d_gene: .
CDR3aa: CAWSAGINTEAFF
CDR3nt: TGTGCCTGGAGTGCAGGGATTAACACTGAAGCTTTCTTT

v_gene: TRBV5-1
len: 14
j_gene: TRBJ2-1
d_gene: TRBD1
CDR3aa: CASSLSGQGNEQFF
CDR3nt: TGCGCCAGCAGCTTATCAGGACAGGGGAATGAGCAGTTCTTC

v_gene: TRBV5-5
len: 14
j_gene: TRBJ1-1
d_gene: TRBD1
CDR3aa: CASSYGTVNTEAFF
CDR3nt: TGTGCCAGCAGCTATGGGACAGTCAACACTGAAGCTTTCTTT

v_gene: TRBV7-9
len: 15
j_gene: TRBJ2-1
d_gene: TRBD2
CDR3aa: CASKNGAGVLDEQFF
CDR3nt: TGTGCCAGCAAAAATGGAGCGGGAGTTTTGGATGAGCAGTTCTTC

v_gene: TRBV9
len: 14
j_gene: TRBJ2-5
d_gene: .
CDR3aa: CASSRWAEEETQYF
CDR3nt: TGTGCCAGCAGCCGGTGGGCTGAAGAAGAGACCCAGTACTTC

v_gene: TRBV28
len: 15
j_gene: TRBJ1-3
d_gene: TRBD1
CDR3aa: CASSLQGAYGNTIYF
CDR3nt: TGTGCCAGCAGTTTACAGGGGGCTTATGGAAACACCATATATTTT

v_gene: TRBV30
len: 15
j_gene: TRBJ1-3
d_gene: .
CDR3aa: CAGSAPHSSGNTIYF
CDR3nt: TGTGCCGGGAGTGCCCCACACAGCTCTGGAAACACCATATATTTT

v_gene: TRBV18
len: 14
j_gene: TRBJ2-7
d_gene: TRBD1
CDR3aa: CASSRDSRAYEQYF
CDR3nt: TGTGCCAGCTCACGGGACAGTCGAGCCTACGAGCAGTACTTC

v_gene: TRBV6-5
len: 13
j_gene: TRBJ2-7
d_gene: .
CDR3aa: CATQTGSRKEQYF
CDR3nt: TGTGCCACTCAAACAGGGAGTAGGAAGGAGCAGTACTTC

v_gene: TRBV9
len: 19
j_gene: TRBJ2-1
d_gene: TRBD2
CDR3aa: CASSVPSITSGGNYNEQFF
CDR3nt: TGTGCCAGCAGCGTACCGAGTATCACTAGCGGGGGGAATTACAATGAGCAGTTCTTC

v_gene: TRBV6-1
len: 13
j_gene: TRBJ2-7
d_gene: .
CDR3aa: CASSAGNSYEQYF
CDR3nt: TGTGCCAGCAGTGCCGGGAATAGCTACGAGCAGTACTTC

v_gene: TRBV30
len: 13
j_gene: TRBJ2-1
d_gene: .
CDR3aa: CAWRFTGYNEQFF
CDR3nt: TGTGCCTGGAGGTTCACAGGCTACAATGAGCAGTTCTTC

v_gene: TRBV27
len: 13
j_gene: TRBJ2-1
d_gene: .
CDR3aa: CASSLSSGNEQFF
CDR3nt: TGTGCCAGCAGTCTTAGTTCAGGGAATGAGCAGTTCTTC

v_gene: TRBV6-5
len: 13
j_gene: TRBJ1-5
d_gene: .
CDR3aa: CASSFYRDQPQHF
CDR3nt: TGTGCCAGCAGTTTTTACAGGGATCAGCCCCAGCATTTT

v_gene: TRBV4-1
len: 15
j_gene: TRBJ1-6
d_gene: TRBD1
CDR3aa: CASSQGGQGRSPLHF
CDR3nt: TGCGCCAGCAGCCAAGGAGGACAGGGACGTTCACCCCTCCACTTT

v_gene: TRBV7-6
len: 16
j_gene: TRBJ2-1
d_gene: .
CDR3aa: CASSLGSLPSYNEQFF
CDR3nt: TGTGCCAGCAGCTTAGGGTCACTCCCGTCCTACAATGAGCAGTTCTTC

v_gene: TRBV4-2
len: 14
j_gene: TRBJ2-7
d_gene: .
CDR3aa: CASSHDSPSYEQYF
CDR3nt: TGTGCCAGCAGCCACGACAGTCCCTCCTACGAGCAGTACTTC

v_gene: TRBV27
len: 15
j_gene: TRBJ2-1
d_gene: .
CDR3aa: CASSRDTRLGNEQFF
CDR3nt: TGTGCCAGCAGCCGGGACACACGACTGGGGAATGAGCAGTTCTTC

v_gene: TRBV4-1
len: 15
j_gene: TRBJ2-4
d_gene: .
CDR3aa: CASRPGVLAKNIQYF
CDR3nt: TGCGCCAGTCGCCCCGGGGTACTAGCCAAAAACATTCAGTACTTC

v_gene: TRBV7-2
len: 14
j_gene: TRBJ1-4
d_gene: .
CDR3aa: CASSRTTGNEKLFF
CDR3nt: TGTGCCAGCAGCCGAACTACAGGGAATGAAAAACTGTTTTTT

v_gene: TRBV6-6
len: 14
j_gene: TRBJ1-4
d_gene: .
CDR3aa: CASNGTPTNDKLFF
CDR3nt: TGTGCCAGCAACGGGACACCGACTAATGACAAACTGTTTTTT

v_gene: TRBV19
len: 14
j_gene: TRBJ2-2
d_gene: .
CDR3aa: CASSSGIKTGELFF
CDR3nt: TGTGCCAGTTCATCGGGTATAAAGACCGGGGAGCTGTTTTTT

v_gene: TRBV5-1
len: 14
j_gene: TRBJ1-1
d_gene: TRBD1
CDR3aa: CASSTGAANTEAFF
CDR3nt: TGCGCCAGCAGTACAGGGGCAGCGAACACTGAAGCTTTCTTT

v_gene: TRBV6-1
len: 13
j_gene: TRBJ2-2
d_gene: TRBD1
CDR3aa: CASGTGDTGELFF
CDR3nt: TGTGCCAGCGGGACAGGGGACACCGGGGAGCTGTTTTTT

v_gene: TRBV6-5
len: 15
j_gene: TRBJ2-7
d_gene: TRBD2
CDR3aa: CASSFRLAGTSEQYF
CDR3nt: TGTGCCAGCAGTTTCCGACTAGCGGGGACAAGCGAGCAGTACTTC

v_gene: TRBV9
len: 13
j_gene: TRBJ2-5
d_gene: .
CDR3aa: CASSVGGSGTQYF
CDR3nt: TGTGCCAGCAGCGTAGGAGGGTCCGGGACCCAGTACTTC

v_gene: TRBV5-1
len: 14
j_gene: TRBJ2-1
d_gene: .
CDR3aa: CASSLADIHNEQFF
CDR3nt: TGCGCCAGCAGCTTGGCCGACATACACAATGAGCAGTTCTTC

v_gene: TRBV19
len: 15
j_gene: TRBJ2-6
d_gene: TRBD1
CDR3aa: CASRTTGSGANVLTF
CDR3nt: TGTGCCAGTAGAACGACAGGGTCCGGGGCCAACGTCCTGACTTTC

v_gene: TRBV9
len: 14
j_gene: TRBJ1-4
d_gene: .
CDR3aa: CASSREGPNEKLFF
CDR3nt: TGTGCCAGCAGCCGGGAAGGACCTAATGAAAAACTGTTTTTT

v_gene: TRBV30
len: 11
j_gene: TRBJ2-3
d_gene: .
CDR3aa: CAWSPRGTQYF
CDR3nt: TGTGCCTGGAGTCCCAGGGGTACGCAGTATTTT

v_gene: TRBV6-6
len: 14
j_gene: TRBJ2-2
d_gene: .
CDR3aa: CASSYSTDTGELFF
CDR3nt: TGTGCCAGCAGTTACTCTACGGACACCGGGGAGCTGTTTTTT

v_gene: TRBV6-4
len: 13
j_gene: TRBJ2-2
d_gene: TRBD2
CDR3aa: CASSDGGAGELFF
CDR3nt: TGTGCCAGCAGTGACGGGGGGGCCGGGGAGCTGTTTTTT

v_gene: TRBV9
len: 13
j_gene: TRBJ2-5
d_gene: TRBD1
CDR3aa: CASSGDSQETQYF
CDR3nt: TGTGCCAGCAGCGGGGACAGTCAAGAGACCCAGTACTTC

v_gene: TRBV27
len: 17
j_gene: TRBJ2-7
d_gene: TRBD1
CDR3aa: CASSLFASTTGGYEQYF
CDR3nt: TGTGCCAGCAGTTTATTCGCGTCAACGACAGGGGGCTACGAGCAGTACTTC

v_gene: TRBV6-1
len: 11
j_gene: TRBJ2-5
d_gene: .
CDR3aa: CASRRVETQYF
CDR3nt: TGTGCCAGCAGGAGGGTTGAGACCCAGTACTTC

v_gene: TRBV4-2
len: 13
j_gene: TRBJ1-1
d_gene: .
CDR3aa: CASSTGENTEAFF
CDR3nt: TGTGCCAGCAGCACCGGAGAGAACACTGAAGCTTTCTTT

v_gene: TRBV2
len: 13
j_gene: TRBJ2-7
d_gene: TRBD1
CDR3aa: CASTQQGAGEQYF
CDR3nt: TGTGCCAGCACACAACAGGGGGCGGGCGAGCAGTACTTC

v_gene: TRBV4-1
len: 15
j_gene: TRBJ1-1
d_gene: .
CDR3aa: CASTQATHRETEAFF
CDR3nt: TGCGCCAGCACCCAAGCCACACACAGGGAGACTGAAGCTTTCTTT

v_gene: TRBV5-4
len: 15
j_gene: TRBJ1-2
d_gene: .
CDR3aa: CASSAGPEANYGYTF
CDR3nt: TGTGCCAGCAGCGCGGGGCCGGAAGCTAACTATGGCTACACCTTC

v_gene: TRBV19
len: 14
j_gene: TRBJ1-1
d_gene: .
CDR3aa: CASSFLGPLAEAFF
CDR3nt: TGTGCCAGTAGTTTCCTAGGCCCATTGGCTGAAGCTTTCTTT

v_gene: TRBV7-9
len: 17
j_gene: TRBJ2-1
d_gene: TRBD2
CDR3aa: CASSRGGRGSSYNEQFF
CDR3nt: TGTGCCAGCAGCCGAGGCGGCCGCGGGAGCTCCTACAATGAGCAGTTCTTC

v_gene: TRBV5-5
len: 13
j_gene: TRBJ1-1
d_gene: .
CDR3aa: CASSLPKNTEAFF
CDR3nt: TGTGCCAGCAGCTTGCCTAAGAACACTGAAGCTTTCTTT

v_gene: TRBV6-1
len: 14
j_gene: TRBJ2-7
d_gene: .
CDR3aa: CASSAGVSSYEQYF
CDR3nt: TGTGCCAGCAGTGCAGGGGTAAGCTCCTACGAGCAGTACTTC

v_gene: TRBV19
len: 15
j_gene: TRBJ1-5
d_gene: TRBD1
CDR3aa: CASSGLGQVDQPQHF
CDR3nt: TGTGCCAGTAGTGGGCTCGGACAGGTAGATCAGCCCCAGCATTTT

v_gene: TRBV4-2
len: 14
j_gene: TRBJ2-3
d_gene: .
CDR3aa: CASSQEQRGSTQYF
CDR3nt: TGTGCCAGCAGCCAAGAACAACGGGGGAGTACGCAGTATTTT

v_gene: TRBV11-3
len: 15
j_gene: TRBJ2-7
d_gene: TRBD2
CDR3aa: CASSWSGTSSYEQYF
CDR3nt: TGTGCCAGCAGCTGGTCCGGGACTAGCAGCTACGAGCAGTACTTC

v_gene: TRBV9
len: 17
j_gene: TRBJ2-3
d_gene: .
CDR3aa: CASSSSGRPLDADTQYF
CDR3nt: TGTGCCAGCAGCTCCTCAGGCAGGCCCCTTGACGCAGATACGCAGTATTTT

v_gene: TRBV30
len: 15
j_gene: TRBJ2-1
d_gene: TRBD2
CDR3aa: CAWRKSGRNGNEQFF
CDR3nt: TGTGCCTGGAGGAAGAGCGGGAGGAATGGGAATGAGCAGTTCTTC

v_gene: TRBV15
len: 13
j_gene: TRBJ1-2
d_gene: .
CDR3aa: CATSLDRFYGYTF
CDR3nt: TGTGCCACCAGCTTAGACAGGTTCTATGGCTACACCTTC

v_gene: TRBV6-5
len: 13
j_gene: TRBJ1-5
d_gene: TRBD1
CDR3aa: CAGRDREGQPQHF
CDR3nt: TGTGCCGGCAGGGACAGGGAGGGCCAGCCCCAGCATTTT

v_gene: TRBV5-1
len: 16
j_gene: TRBJ2-2
d_gene: .
CDR3aa: CASSLVGGTNTGELFF
CDR3nt: TGCGCCAGCAGCTTGGTGGGCGGGACTAACACCGGGGAGCTGTTTTTT